This T cell receptor (beta chain) is from a study of blood T cell repertoires in COVID-19. Losses at the gene ends were 3 bases for V and 1 base for J; bases not matched to a gene: 7. Germline V CDR1 and CDR2: SGHRS, YFSETQ. This CDR3 spans 18 amino acids. Measured with immunoSEQ multiplex PCR; TCRdb has only the in-frame clones, and not every one. The sample lists about 290,000 clones; approximately 88% were seen once. The cohort comprised adults aged about 18 to 100 years residing in some 24 US areas. Two negative PCRs, clearance, or symptom resolution had been documented for recovered Cohort 3 donors. This clone was counted only a few times.

The chain carries TRBV5-1 and TRBJ2-6, with 10 bases matching TRBD1. Sequenced material: PBMCs or T cells enriched from blood (not recorded which). This receptor was identified in a woman between 40 and 50 years old who had recovered from COVID-19. Here the CDR3 reads CASSSGQGMTSGANVLTF. The CDR3 region has the DNA TGCGCCAGCAGCTCGGGACAGGGGATGACGTCTGGGGCCAACGTCCTGACTTTC. The whole variable domain, filled in from reference TRBV5-1 and TRBJ2-6, reads KAGVTQTPRYLIKTRGQQVTLSCSPISGHRSVSWYQQTPGQGLQFLFEYFSETQRNKGNFPGRFSGRQFSNSRSEMNVSTLELGDSALYLCASSSGQGMTSGANVLTFGAGSRLTVL.